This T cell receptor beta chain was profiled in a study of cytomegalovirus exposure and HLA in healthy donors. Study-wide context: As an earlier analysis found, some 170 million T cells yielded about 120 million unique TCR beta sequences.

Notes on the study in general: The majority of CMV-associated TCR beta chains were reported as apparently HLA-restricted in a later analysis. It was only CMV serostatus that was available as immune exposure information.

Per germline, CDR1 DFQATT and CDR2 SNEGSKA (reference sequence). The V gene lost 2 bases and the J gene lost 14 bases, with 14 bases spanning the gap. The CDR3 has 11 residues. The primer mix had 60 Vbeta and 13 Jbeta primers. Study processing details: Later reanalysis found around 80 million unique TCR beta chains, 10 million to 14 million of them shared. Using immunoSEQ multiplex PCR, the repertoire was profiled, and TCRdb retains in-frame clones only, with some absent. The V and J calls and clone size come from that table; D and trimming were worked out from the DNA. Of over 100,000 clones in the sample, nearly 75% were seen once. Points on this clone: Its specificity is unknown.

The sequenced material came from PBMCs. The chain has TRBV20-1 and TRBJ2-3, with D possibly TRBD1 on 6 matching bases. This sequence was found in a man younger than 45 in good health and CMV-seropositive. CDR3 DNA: TGCAGTGCTAGACGGGACATCGGGCTGTATTTT. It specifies CSARRDIGLYF.